The T cell receptor beta chain described here comes from a study of T cells in Graves' hyperthyroidism and ophthalmopathy. Study-wide findings and caveats: Most clonotypes expanded in the thyroid (above 0.001) were also present in blood. It was a median about 7.1 months before onset that the model predicted ophthalmopathy.

The table lists this clonotype with a few counts. Antigen: not known. The CDR3 covers 13 residues. Germline-derived CDR1 and CDR2 are MDHEN and SYDVKM. Trimming removed 6 bases from V and 11 bases from J, with 14 bases in between. In making diagnoses, clinical symptoms, serum thyroxine and TRAb, thyroid ultrasound and orbital computed tomography were all used. Amplification of TCR beta CDR3 regions was performed using RNA transcripts as template. A set of HTBI primers served as the primers for a first-round RT-PCR of the TCR CDR3. TCRdb ran MiXCR on the multiplex PCR reads and lists one entry per CDR3 protein. The sample records 600,000 to 650,000 distinct CDR3 sequences, less than 25% being singletons.

This receptor was obtained from a man aged 25 to 40 with Graves' ophthalmopathy. The sample comprised blood. This sequence joins TRBV28 and TRBJ1-6; D remains ambiguous. The CDR3 loop reads CASSQIPPPPLHF. CDR3 coding DNA: TGTGCCAGCAGCCAAATCCCCCCACCACCCCTCCACTTT.